This T cell receptor (beta chain) was captured in a study of T cells in Graves' hyperthyroidism and ophthalmopathy. Graves' hyperthyroidism was deemed stable given no ophthalmopathy progression within 18 months. This clonotype was observed at least ten times. The antigen is undetermined. The V gene lost 8 bases and the J gene lost 0 bases, with 8 bases spanning the gap. The CDR3 length is 13 residues. Looked up from germline, CDR1 is MNHNS and CDR2 is SASEGT. RNA transcripts served as the template for amplifying TCR beta CDR3 regions. First-round RT-PCR of the TCR CDR3 relied on the HTBI primer set. TCRdb re-called the multiplex PCR reads with MiXCR, one entry per CDR3 protein. The sample includes about 300,000 distinct CDR3 sequences, about an eighth of them seen just once. Points from the study as a whole: Model predictions of ophthalmopathy came a median approximately 6.5 months before onset. A model built on 13 V-J features separated ophthalmopathy from stable hyperthyroidism.

The source of this sequence is a middle-aged woman with Graves' hyperthyroidism. This chain connects TRBV6-1 to TRBJ1-5; no clear D gene. Source material: blood. CDR3 in DNA: TGTGCCAGCCGGGAATCTAGCAATCAGCCCCAGCATTTT. Translation: CASRESSNQPQHF.